The clone carrying this T cell receptor (beta chain) showed up many times. What it binds is unknown. Preparing the TCRbeta library involved the use of unique molecular identifiers. TCRdb reprocessed the PCR reads with MiXCR, giving one entry per CDR3 protein. The table has about 300,000 distinct CDR3 sequences, roughly a tenth seen once. This sample was included in a study of T-cell reconstitution after alpha-beta-depleted transplantation in children. Broader study findings: A year post-transplant, T-cell counts and diversity derived mostly from newly produced T cells. Day-60 TCRbeta diversity that was high in some patients was derived from surviving recipient T cells and thymic progenitors.

The TCR sequence derives from a boy younger than two with acute myeloid leukemia, due to receive a stem cell transplant. The specimen comprised PBMCs, sampled before TCRalphabeta/CD19-depleted stem cell transplant.

CDR3 sequence: CATSESRLAGGGDTQYF. CDR3 DNA: TGTGCCACCAGTGAATCCCGACTAGCGGGAGGAGGAGATACGCAGTATTTT. J is TRBJ2-3 and V is TRBV24-1; 13 nucleotides align to TRBD2. V lost 4 bases, J lost 5 bases, and 8 bases stayed unmatched. This CDR3 comprises 17 residues. CDR1 and CDR2 from the germline V gene are KGHDR and SFDVKD.